This T cell receptor beta chain originates from a study of T cell changes during pregnancy in multiple sclerosis. CDR1 MRHNA and CDR2 SNTAGT come from the germline V gene. Trimming cost V 3 bases and J 3 bases, with 7 bases left between them. This CDR3 region has 13 residues. This clone showed up just a few times. Libraries were prepared by immunoSEQ multiplex PCR; TCRdb keeps only in-frame clonotypes and omits some of them. The repertoire holds about 92,000 clones, with 80% to 95% as singletons. The genes are TRBV6-4 and TRBJ2-3, with D maybe TRBD1 (5 bases). The sequence was collected from a female donor with multiple sclerosis, enrolled in a pregnancy study. Sequencing was performed on peripheral blood, taken in the first trimester of pregnancy. The DNA for the CDR3 is TGTGCCAGCAGTGAACAGGAGACAGATACGCAGTATTTT. This gives the protein CASSEQETDTQYF.